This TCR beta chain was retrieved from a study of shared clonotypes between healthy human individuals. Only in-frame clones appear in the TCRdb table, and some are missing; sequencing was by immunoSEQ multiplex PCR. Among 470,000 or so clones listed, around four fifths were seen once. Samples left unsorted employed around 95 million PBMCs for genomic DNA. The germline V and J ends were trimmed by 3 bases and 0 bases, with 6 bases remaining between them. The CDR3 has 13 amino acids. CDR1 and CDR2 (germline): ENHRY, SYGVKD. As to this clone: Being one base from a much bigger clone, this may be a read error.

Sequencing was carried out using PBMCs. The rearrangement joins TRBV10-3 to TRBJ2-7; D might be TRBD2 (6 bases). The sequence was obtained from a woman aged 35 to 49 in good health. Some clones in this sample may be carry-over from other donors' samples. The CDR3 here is CAISDGSSYEQYF. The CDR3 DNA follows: TGTGCCATCAGTGACGGGAGCTCCTACGAGCAGTACTTC.